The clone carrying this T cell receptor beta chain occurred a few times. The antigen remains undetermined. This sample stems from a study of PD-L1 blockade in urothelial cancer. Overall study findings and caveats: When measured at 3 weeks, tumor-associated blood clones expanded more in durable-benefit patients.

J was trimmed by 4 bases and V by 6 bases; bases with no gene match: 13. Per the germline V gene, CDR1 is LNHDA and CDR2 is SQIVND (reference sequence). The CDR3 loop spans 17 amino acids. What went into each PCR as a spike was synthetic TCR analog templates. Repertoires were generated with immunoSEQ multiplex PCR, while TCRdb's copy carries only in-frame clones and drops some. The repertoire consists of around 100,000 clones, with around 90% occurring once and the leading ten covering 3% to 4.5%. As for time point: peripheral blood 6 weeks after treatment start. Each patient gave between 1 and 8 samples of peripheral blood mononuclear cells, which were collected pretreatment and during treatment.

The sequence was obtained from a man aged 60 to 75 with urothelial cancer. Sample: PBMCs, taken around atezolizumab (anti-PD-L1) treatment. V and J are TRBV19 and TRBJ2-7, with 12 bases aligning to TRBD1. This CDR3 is CASSVGTGGSSLYEQYF. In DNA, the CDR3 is TGTGCCAGTAGCGTCGGGACAGGGGGCAGTTCCCTTTACGAGCAGTACTTC. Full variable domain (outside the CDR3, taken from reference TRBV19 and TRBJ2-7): DGGITQSPKYLFRKEGQNVTLSCEQNLNHDAMYWYRQDPGQGLRLIYYSQIVNDFQKGDIAEGYSVSREKKESFPLTVTSAQKNPTAFYLCASSVGTGGSSLYEQYFGPGTRLTVT.